This T cell receptor beta chain was sequenced in a study of blood T cell repertoires in COVID-19. Looking at the study overall: Sites in the United States, Italy and Spain provided acute and convalescent COVID-19 samples. In each case, the material was cDNA or gDNA derived from T cells, B-cell-depleted T cells, or PBMCs.

Clinical history reported by participants formed the basis on which cohorts were assigned. Germline trimming cut 1 base from V and 8 bases from J; bases unmatched to any gene: 2. The CDR3 is made up of 13 amino acids. Germline-derived CDR1 and CDR2 are SGHVS and FNYEAQ. The table lists this clone with a few counts. TCRdb keeps only in-frame clones here, not all; method: immunoSEQ multiplex PCR. Of hundreds of thousands of clones in the sample, 86% were seen once. The chain combines TRBV7-6 with TRBJ1-2; 9 nucleotides align to TRBD1. The sample comprised PBMCs or T cells enriched from blood (not recorded which). This clonotype was sampled from a woman aged 50 to 65 who had recovered from COVID-19. This CDR3 reads CASSLGQGEGYTF. The CDR3 nucleotides read TGTGCCAGCAGCTTAGGACAGGGGGAAGGCTACACCTTC.